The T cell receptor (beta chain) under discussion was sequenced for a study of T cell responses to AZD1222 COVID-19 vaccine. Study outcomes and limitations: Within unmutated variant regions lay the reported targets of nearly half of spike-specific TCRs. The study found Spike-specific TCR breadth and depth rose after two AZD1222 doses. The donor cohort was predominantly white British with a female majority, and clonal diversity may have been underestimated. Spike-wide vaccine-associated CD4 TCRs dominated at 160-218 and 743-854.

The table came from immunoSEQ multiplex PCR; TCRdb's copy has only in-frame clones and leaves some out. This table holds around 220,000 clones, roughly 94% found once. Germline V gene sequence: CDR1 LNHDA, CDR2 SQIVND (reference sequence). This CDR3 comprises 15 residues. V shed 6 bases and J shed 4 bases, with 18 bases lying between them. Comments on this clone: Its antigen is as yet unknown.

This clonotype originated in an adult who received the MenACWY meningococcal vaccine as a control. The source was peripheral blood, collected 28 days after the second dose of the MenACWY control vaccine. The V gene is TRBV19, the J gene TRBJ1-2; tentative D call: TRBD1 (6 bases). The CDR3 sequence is CASREGGPSSYGYTF. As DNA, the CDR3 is TGTGCCAGTAGAGAGGGGGGGCCCTCCTCCTATGGCTACACCTTC.